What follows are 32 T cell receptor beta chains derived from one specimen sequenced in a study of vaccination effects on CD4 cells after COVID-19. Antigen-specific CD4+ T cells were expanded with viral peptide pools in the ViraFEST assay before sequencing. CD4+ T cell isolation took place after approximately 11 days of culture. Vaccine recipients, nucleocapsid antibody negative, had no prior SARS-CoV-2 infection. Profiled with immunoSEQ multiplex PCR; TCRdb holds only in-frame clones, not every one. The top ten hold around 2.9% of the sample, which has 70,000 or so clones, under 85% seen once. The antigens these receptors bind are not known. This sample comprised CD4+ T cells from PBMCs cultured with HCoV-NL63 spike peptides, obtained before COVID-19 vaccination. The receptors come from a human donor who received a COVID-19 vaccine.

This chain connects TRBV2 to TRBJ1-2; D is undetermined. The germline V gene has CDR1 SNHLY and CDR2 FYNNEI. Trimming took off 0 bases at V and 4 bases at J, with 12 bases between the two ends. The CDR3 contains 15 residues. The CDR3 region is CASSEAVGGGYGYTF. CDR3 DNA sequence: TGTGCCAGCAGTGAAGCGGTCGGTGGAGGCTATGGCTACACCTTC. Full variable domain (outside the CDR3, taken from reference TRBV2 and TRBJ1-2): EPEVTQTPSHQVTQMGQEVILRCVPISNHLYFYWYRQILGQKVEFLVSFYNNEISEKSEIFDDQFSVERPDGSNFTLKIRSTKLEDSAMYFCASSEAVGGGYGYTFGSGTRLTVV.

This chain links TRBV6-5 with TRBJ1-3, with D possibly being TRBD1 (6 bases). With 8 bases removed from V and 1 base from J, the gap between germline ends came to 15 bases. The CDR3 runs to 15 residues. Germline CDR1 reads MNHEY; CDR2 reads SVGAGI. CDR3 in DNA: TGTGCCAGCGCAATAGGCGGACAGTCTGGAAACACCATATATTTT. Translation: CASAIGGQSGNTIYF.

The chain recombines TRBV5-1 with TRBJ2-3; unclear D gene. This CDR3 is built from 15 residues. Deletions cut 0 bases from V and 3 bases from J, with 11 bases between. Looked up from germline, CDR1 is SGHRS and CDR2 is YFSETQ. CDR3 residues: CASSLEVAGTDTQYF. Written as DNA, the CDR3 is TGCGCCAGCAGCTTGGAGGTGGCTGGTACAGATACGCAGTATTTT. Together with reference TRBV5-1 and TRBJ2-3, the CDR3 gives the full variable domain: KAGVTQTPRYLIKTRGQQVTLSCSPISGHRSVSWYQQTPGQGLQFLFEYFSETQRNKGNFPGRFSGRQFSNSRSEMNVSTLELGDSALYLCASSLEVAGTDTQYFGPGTRLTVL.

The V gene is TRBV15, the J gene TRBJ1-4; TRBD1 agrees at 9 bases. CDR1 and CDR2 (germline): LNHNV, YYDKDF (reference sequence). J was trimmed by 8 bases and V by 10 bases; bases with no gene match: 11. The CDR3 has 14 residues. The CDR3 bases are TGTGCCATAAGAAAGGCCGGGACAGGGGAAAAACTGTTTTTT. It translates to CAIRKAGTGEKLFF.

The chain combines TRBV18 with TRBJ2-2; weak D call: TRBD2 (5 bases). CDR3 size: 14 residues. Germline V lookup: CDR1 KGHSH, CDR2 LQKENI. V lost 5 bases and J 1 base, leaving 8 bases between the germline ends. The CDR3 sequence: CASSSDWNTGELFF. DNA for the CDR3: TGTGCCAGCTCATCGGACTGGAACACCGGGGAGCTGTTTTTT.

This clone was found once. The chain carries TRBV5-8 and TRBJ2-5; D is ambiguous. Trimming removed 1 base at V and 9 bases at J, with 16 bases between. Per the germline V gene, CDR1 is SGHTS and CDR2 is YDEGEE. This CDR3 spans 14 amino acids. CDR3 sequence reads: CASSLSANSASQYF. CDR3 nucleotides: TGTGCCAGCAGCTTGTCTGCTAATAGTGCGTCCCAGTACTTC.

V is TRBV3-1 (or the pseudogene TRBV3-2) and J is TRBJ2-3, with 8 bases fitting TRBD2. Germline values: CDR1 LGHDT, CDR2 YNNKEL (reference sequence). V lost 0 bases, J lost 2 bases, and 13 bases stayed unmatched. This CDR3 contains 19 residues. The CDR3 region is CASSQDIIAAGGPTDTQYF. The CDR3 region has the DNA TGTGCCAGCAGCCAAGATATCATAGCGGCGGGGGGTCCCACAGATACGCAGTATTTT.

CDR3 nucleotide sequence: TGTGCCAGCTCACCCACAGGGGGCAATCAGCCCCAGCATTTT. Translated, it gives CASSPTGGNQPQHF. This chain links TRBV18 with TRBJ1-5; 7 bases agree with TRBD1. The V and J ends lost 3 bases and 2 bases, in that order; junction bases with no gene match: 1. CDR1 KGHSH and CDR2 LQKENI come from the germline V gene. CDR3 length: 14 amino acids.

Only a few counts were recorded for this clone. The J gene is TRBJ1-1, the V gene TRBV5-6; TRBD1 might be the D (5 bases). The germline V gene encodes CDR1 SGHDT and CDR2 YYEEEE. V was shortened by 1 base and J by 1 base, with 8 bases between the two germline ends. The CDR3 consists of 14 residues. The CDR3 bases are TGTGCCAGCAGCTTGAGACAGACGAACACTGAAGCTTTCTTT. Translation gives CASSLRQTNTEAFF.

In DNA, the CDR3 is TGCGCCAGCAGCTTGGTTCCAGGGGTAGTGACTGAAGCTTTCTTT. This translates into CASSLVPGVVTEAFF. This rearrangement joins TRBV5-1 to TRBJ1-1; the D gene is possibly TRBD1 (6 bases). The length of the CDR3 is 15 residues. CDR1 and CDR2 from the germline V gene are SGHRS and YFSETQ. Between the trimmed V and J ends, which lost 0 bases and 5 bases, there was a span of 14 bases.

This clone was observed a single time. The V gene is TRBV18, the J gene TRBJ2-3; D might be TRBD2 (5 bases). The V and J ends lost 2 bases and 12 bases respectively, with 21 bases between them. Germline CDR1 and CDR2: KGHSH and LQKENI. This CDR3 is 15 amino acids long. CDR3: CASSPTLTPLEDQYF. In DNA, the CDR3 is TGTGCCAGCTCACCAACACTCACCCCCTTGGAGGACCAGTATTTT.

The CDR3 coding sequence is TGTGCCACCAGTGAGAGCGGGGGGGGCAGCTCCTACAATGAGCAGTTCTTC. It encodes CATSESGGGSSYNEQFF. The gene calls are TRBV24-1 and TRBJ2-1, with 10 bases aligning to TRBD2. The germline V gene encodes CDR1 KGHDR and CDR2 SFDVKD. Trimming took 4 bases from V and 0 from J; bases not matched to a gene: 5. This CDR3 comprises 17 residues.

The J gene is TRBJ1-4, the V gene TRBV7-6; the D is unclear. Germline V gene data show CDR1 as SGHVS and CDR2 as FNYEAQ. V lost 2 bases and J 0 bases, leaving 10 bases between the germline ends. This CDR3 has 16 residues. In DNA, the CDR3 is TGTGCCAGCAGCTTACCCCGGGATGCAACTAATGAAAAACTGTTTTTT. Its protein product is CASSLPRDATNEKLFF.

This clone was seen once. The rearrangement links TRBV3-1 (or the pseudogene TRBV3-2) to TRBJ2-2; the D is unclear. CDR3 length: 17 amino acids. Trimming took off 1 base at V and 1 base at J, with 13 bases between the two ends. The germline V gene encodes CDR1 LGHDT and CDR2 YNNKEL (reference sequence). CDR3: CASSQGLRRVNTGELFF. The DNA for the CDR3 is TGTGCCAGCAGCCAAGGTCTACGGCGAGTGAACACCGGGGAGCTGTTTTTT.

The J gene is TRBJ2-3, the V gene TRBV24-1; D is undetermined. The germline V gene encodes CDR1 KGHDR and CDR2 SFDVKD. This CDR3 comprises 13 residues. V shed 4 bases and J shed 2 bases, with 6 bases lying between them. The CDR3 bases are TGTGCCACCAGTGAGACCAACACAGATACGCAGTATTTT. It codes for CATSETNTDTQYF.

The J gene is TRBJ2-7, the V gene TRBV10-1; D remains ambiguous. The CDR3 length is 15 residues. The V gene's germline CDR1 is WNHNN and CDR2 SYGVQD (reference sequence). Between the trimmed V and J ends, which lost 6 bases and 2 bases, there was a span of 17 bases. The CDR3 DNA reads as TGCGCCAGCAGGTGGCCTTTAAATGACACCTACGAGCAGTACGTC. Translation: CASRWPLNDTYEQYV.

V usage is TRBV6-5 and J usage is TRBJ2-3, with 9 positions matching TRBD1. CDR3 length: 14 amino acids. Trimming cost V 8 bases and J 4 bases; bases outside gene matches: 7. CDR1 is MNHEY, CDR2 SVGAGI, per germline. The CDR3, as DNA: TGTGCCAGCCACCGGGACAGGGTCGCAGATACGCAGTATTTT. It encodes CASHRDRVADTQYF.

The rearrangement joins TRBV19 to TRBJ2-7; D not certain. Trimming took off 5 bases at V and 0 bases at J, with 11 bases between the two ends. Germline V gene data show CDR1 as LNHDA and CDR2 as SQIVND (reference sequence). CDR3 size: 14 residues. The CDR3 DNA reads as TGTGCCAGTAGTCGTAGATACGGCTCCTACGAGCAGTACGTC. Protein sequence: CASSRRYGSYEQYV.

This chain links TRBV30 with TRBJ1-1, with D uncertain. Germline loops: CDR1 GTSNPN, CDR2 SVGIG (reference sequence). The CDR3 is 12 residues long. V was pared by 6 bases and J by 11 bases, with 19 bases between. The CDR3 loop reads CACGPRRFEAFF. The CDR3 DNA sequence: TGTGCCTGCGGACCGAGGCGTTTCGAGGCTTTCTTT.

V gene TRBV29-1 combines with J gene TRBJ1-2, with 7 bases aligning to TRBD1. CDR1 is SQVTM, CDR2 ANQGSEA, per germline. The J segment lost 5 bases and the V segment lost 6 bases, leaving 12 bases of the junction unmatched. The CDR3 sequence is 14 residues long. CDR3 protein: CSVVTGDMAYGYTF. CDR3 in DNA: TGCAGCGTAGTAACAGGGGATATGGCTTATGGCTACACCTTC.

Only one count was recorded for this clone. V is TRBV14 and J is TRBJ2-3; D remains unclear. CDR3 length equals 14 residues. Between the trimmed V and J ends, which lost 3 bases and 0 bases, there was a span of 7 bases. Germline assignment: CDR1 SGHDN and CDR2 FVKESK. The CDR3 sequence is CASSQLGSTDTQYF. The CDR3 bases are TGTGCCAGCAGCCAGCTAGGGAGCACAGATACGCAGTATTTT.

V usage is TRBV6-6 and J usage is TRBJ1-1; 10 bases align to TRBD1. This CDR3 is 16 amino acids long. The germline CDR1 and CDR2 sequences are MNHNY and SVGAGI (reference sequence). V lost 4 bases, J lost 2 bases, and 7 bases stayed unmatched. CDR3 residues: CASSSRQGAYNTEAFF. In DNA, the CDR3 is TGTGCCAGCAGTTCAAGACAGGGGGCCTATAACACTGAAGCTTTCTTT.

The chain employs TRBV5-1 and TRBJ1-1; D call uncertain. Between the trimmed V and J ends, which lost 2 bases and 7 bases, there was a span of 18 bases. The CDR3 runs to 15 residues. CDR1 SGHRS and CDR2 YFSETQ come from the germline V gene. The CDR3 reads CASSFTVQRNDEAFF. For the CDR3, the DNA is TGCGCCAGCAGCTTTACAGTACAGAGAAATGATGAAGCTTTCTTT.

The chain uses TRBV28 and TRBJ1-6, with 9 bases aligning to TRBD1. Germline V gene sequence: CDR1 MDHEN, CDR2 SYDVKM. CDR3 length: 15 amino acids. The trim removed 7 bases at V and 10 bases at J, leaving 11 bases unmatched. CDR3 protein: CASTVGGTGQSPLHF. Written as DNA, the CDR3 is TGTGCCAGCACCGTAGGGGGGACAGGGCAATCACCCCTCCACTTT.

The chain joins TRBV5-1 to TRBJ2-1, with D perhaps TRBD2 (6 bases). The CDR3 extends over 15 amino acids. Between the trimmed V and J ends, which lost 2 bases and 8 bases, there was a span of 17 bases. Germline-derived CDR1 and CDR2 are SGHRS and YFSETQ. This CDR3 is CASSLRGRGSDEQFF. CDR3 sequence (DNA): TGCGCCAGCAGCTTACGGGGACGGGGGAGCGATGAGCAGTTCTTC.

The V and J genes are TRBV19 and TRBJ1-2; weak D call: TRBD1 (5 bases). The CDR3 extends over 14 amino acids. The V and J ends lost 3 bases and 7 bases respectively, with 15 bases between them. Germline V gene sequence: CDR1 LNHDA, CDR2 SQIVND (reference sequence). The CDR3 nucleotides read TGTGCCAGTAGTATGAACCAGGGTGTTAGTGGCTACACCTTC. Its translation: CASSMNQGVSGYTF.

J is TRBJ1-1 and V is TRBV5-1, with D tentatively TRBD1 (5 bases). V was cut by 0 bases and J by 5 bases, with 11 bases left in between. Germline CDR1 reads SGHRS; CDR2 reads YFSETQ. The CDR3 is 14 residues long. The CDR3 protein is CASSLVSRETEAFF. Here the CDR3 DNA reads TGCGCCAGCAGCTTGGTGTCCAGGGAGACTGAAGCTTTCTTT.

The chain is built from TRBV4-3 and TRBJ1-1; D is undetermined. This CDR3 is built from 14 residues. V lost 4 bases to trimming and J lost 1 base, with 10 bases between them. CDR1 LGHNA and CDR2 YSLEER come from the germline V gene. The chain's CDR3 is CASSLGRKNTEAFF. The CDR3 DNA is TGCGCCAGCAGCCTCGGGCGGAAGAACACTGAAGCTTTCTTT.

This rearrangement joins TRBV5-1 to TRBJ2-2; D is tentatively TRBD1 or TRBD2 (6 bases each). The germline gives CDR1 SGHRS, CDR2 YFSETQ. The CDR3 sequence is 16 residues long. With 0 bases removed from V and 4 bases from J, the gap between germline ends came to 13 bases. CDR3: CASSLGGGPGTGELFF. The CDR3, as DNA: TGCGCCAGCAGCTTGGGAGGGGGGCCTGGCACCGGGGAGCTGTTTTTT.

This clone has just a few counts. CDR3 sequence: CASSAPDSYYSPLHF. CDR3 nucleotides: TGTGCCAGCAGCGCACCGGACAGCTACTATTCACCCCTCCACTTT. This chain joins TRBV28 and TRBJ1-6; D possibly corresponds to TRBD1 (6 bases). CDR1 MDHEN and CDR2 SYDVKM come from the germline V gene. This CDR3 has 15 residues. Trimming shortened V by 6 bases and J by 8 bases, and 17 bases separated the two germline ends.

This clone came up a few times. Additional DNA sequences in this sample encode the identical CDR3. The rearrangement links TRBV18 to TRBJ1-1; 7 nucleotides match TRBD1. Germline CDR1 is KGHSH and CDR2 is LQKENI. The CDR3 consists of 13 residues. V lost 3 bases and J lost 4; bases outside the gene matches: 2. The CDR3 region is CASSPTGSTEAFF. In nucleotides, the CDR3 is TGTGCCAGCTCACCGACAGGGAGCACTGAAGCTTTCTTT.

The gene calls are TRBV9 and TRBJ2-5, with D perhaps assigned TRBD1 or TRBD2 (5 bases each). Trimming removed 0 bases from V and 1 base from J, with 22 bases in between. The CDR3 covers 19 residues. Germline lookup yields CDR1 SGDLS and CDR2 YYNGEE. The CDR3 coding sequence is TGTGCCAGCAGCGTAGGGGACGGGACGACCCGGAGGTCCCAAGAGACCCAGTACTTC. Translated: CASSVGDGTTRRSQETQYF.